This TCR beta chain was recovered during a study of T-cell memory formation after mild COVID-19. With 3 bases removed from V and 1 base from J, the gap between germline ends came to 12 bases. Germline V gene sequence: CDR1 KGHDR, CDR2 SFDVKD. The CDR3 totals 16 residues. TCRdb processed the 5' RACE reads anew with MiXCR; each CDR3 protein has one entry. The sample holds some 600,000 distinct CDR3 sequences, around 15% seen once. This clonotype has a handful of counts. The sequenced sample consisted of PBMCs or a T cell subset sorted from them (not recorded which). V is TRBV24-1 and J is TRBJ2-1, with D maybe TRBD2 (7 bases). This sequence was found in an adult woman who had mild COVID-19 (a few samples of this study predate the infection). Cell type and time point are not known. The CDR3 DNA reads as TGTGCCACCAGTGATGCCAAGGGGGGGTCCTACAATGAGCAGTTCTTC. It specifies CATSDAKGGSYNEQFF.